Each of the 5 T cell receptor beta chains below was sequenced from the same sample in a study of cytomegalovirus exposure and HLA in healthy donors. The PCR had 60 Vbeta and 13 Jbeta primers. Sequencing used immunoSEQ multiplex PCR; TCRdb keeps in-frame clones, though not all of them. The table shows about 120,000 clones, with about 59% occurring only once. Sequencing was carried out using PBMCs. The receptors were sampled from a woman aged 35 to 49 in good health and CMV-seropositive.

This clone occurred once. This chain joins TRBV29-1 and TRBJ2-2; a possible D gene is TRBD1 (6 bases). Trimming removed 3 bases at V and 0 bases at J, with 8 bases between. Per the germline V gene, CDR1 is SQVTM and CDR2 is ANQGSEA. The CDR3 totals 14 residues. The CDR3 DNA reads as TGCAGCGTTGAGTCAGGGGCGAACACCGGGGAGCTGTTTTTT. Translated: CSVESGANTGELFF.

The V and J genes are TRBV11-2 and TRBJ2-7; D is possibly TRBD1 (6 bases). Trimming left V 3 bases short and J 3 bases short, with 9 bases between. CDR3 length: 13 residues. CDR1 SGHAT and CDR2 FQNNGV come from the germline V gene. The CDR3, as DNA: TGTGCCAGCAGCTTTGGACAGCGCTACGAGCAGTACTTC. This encodes CASSFGQRYEQYF.

The rearrangement joins TRBV5-1 to TRBJ2-5; 8 positions agree with TRBD2. The CDR3 length is 15 residues. Germline V gene lookup returns CDR1 SGHRS and CDR2 YFSETQ. V gave up 0 bases and J gave up 5 bases; unmatched junction bases: 6. The CDR3 is CASSLGAGVGETQYF. CDR3 DNA: TGCGCCAGCAGCTTGGGAGCGGGAGTAGGTGAGACCCAGTACTTC.

The chain uses TRBV27 and TRBJ2-7; 9 nucleotides align to TRBD1. The germline V gene encodes CDR1 MNHEY and CDR2 SMNVEV (reference sequence). The trim removed 4 bases at V and 3 bases at J, leaving 4 bases unmatched. The CDR3 sequence is 14 residues long. CDR3 amino acids: CASSYRGPNYEQYF. In nucleotides, the CDR3 is TGTGCCAGCAGTTACAGGGGGCCGAACTACGAGCAGTACTTC.

This chain connects TRBV10-3 to TRBJ2-7; 13 bases line up with TRBD2. Germline CDR1 and CDR2: ENHRY and SYGVKD. The CDR3 has 18 amino acids. V lost 2 bases to trimming and J lost 0 bases; unmatched junction nucleotides: 7. The CDR3 loop reads CAISETSGRGPGSYEQYF. The CDR3 nucleotides read TGTGCCATCAGTGAGACTAGCGGGAGGGGGCCCGGCTCCTACGAGCAGTACTTC.